These 32 T cell receptor beta chains originate from one sample sequenced in a study of T cells in localized non-small cell lung cancer. Sequencing was performed with immunoSEQ multiplex PCR; in TCRdb, only in-frame clones are kept and a portion is missing. Of some 16,000 clones listed, 75% to 90% are singletons. The material was peripheral blood, obtained before any cancer treatment. All receptors come from a male donor aged 60 or over with stage II squamous cell lung carcinoma.

The chain joins TRBV28 to TRBJ2-3; unclear D gene. Per germline, CDR1 MDHEN and CDR2 SYDVKM. V was cut by 5 bases and J by 6 bases, with 12 bases left in between. This CDR3 has 13 residues. Written as DNA, the CDR3 is TGTGCCAGCAGTCACGTGAGGCGGGATACGCAGTATTTT. Translating it yields CASSHVRRDTQYF.

In this sample, this clone turned up a few times. This chain joins TRBV28 and TRBJ2-5, with no clear D. There are 13 residues in the CDR3. In germline, CDR1 is MDHEN, CDR2 SYDVKM. V lost 6 bases to trimming and J lost 2 bases, with 10 bases between them. The CDR3 here is CASSIGFQETQYF. DNA of the CDR3: TGTGCCAGCAGCATTGGTTTTCAAGAGACCCAGTACTTC.

The genes are TRBV27 and TRBJ2-2; D possibly corresponds to TRBD2 (7 bases). Trimming removed 3 bases from V and 1 base from J, with 12 bases in between. CDR1 MNHEY and CDR2 SMNVEV come from the germline V gene (reference sequence). This CDR3 region has 16 residues. Here the CDR3 DNA reads TGTGCCAGCAGTTTTAGGGGGACTAAGAACACCGGGGAGCTGTTTTTT. The encoded protein is CASSFRGTKNTGELFF.

V and J are TRBV7-9 and TRBJ1-4; D may be TRBD1 (6 bases). Germline V gene sequence: CDR1 SEHNR, CDR2 FQNEAQ (reference sequence). The V end lost 2 bases, the J end lost 4 bases, and 8 bases lay between the germline ends. This CDR3 is 14 amino acids long. This CDR3 is CASSLSGDNEKLFF. The CDR3 bases are TGTGCCAGCAGCTTATCAGGGGATAATGAAAAACTGTTTTTT.

The chain employs TRBV7-6 and TRBJ2-1; TRBD1 agrees at 7 bases. This CDR3 region has 15 residues. Germline CDR1 reads SGHVS; CDR2 reads FNYEAQ. Unmatched junction bases numbered 6, after V lost 2 bases and J lost 5 bases. The CDR3 spells CASSLFGQANNEQFF. The CDR3 DNA sequence: TGTGCCAGCAGCTTATTCGGACAGGCCAACAATGAGCAGTTCTTC.

The chain recombines TRBV5-8 with TRBJ2-6; the D gene could be TRBD1 or TRBD2 (6 bases each). CDR1 is SGHTS and CDR2 is YDEGEE in the germline V gene. Trimming took 8 bases from V and 2 from J, leaving 17 bases between them. CDR3 length equals 16 residues. CDR3 coding DNA: TGTGCCAGTTTGGAACGGGGGCGCACTGGGGCCAACGTCCTGACTTTC. Its translation: CASLERGRTGANVLTF.

The chain carries TRBV28 and TRBJ1-4; tentative D call: TRBD1 (6 bases). The germline gives CDR1 MDHEN, CDR2 SYDVKM. CDR3 length equals 15 residues. Trimming cost V 3 bases and J 7 bases, with 15 bases left between them. CDR3 in amino acids: CASSLQGRSREKLFF. The CDR3 DNA sequence: TGTGCCAGCAGTTTGCAGGGGAGGAGTCGTGAAAAACTGTTTTTT.

J is TRBJ1-2 and V is TRBV19; weak D call: TRBD1 (5 bases). The length of the CDR3 is 13 residues. V lost 3 bases to trimming and J lost 8 bases, with 13 bases between them. Looked up from germline, CDR1 is LNHDA and CDR2 is SQIVND (reference sequence). Written as DNA, the CDR3 is TGTGCCAGTAGTATTAACAGGAATGGAGGCTACACCTTC. It codes for CASSINRNGGYTF.

This clone was seen once. The chain recombines TRBV9 with TRBJ2-2; 7 bases align to TRBD2. J was trimmed by 7 bases and V by 4 bases; bases with no gene match: 7. This CDR3 comprises 14 residues. Germline assignment: CDR1 SGDLS and CDR2 YYNGEE. CDR3 region: CASSNSGRDGELFF. CDR3 DNA sequence: TGTGCCAGCAGCAATTCAGGGAGGGACGGGGAGCTGTTTTTT.

V gene TRBV30 combines with J gene TRBJ2-2; D might be TRBD2 (6 bases). The CDR3 extends over 14 amino acids. CDR1 is GTSNPN and CDR2 is SVGIG in the germline V gene (reference sequence). The ends were cut back, 4 bases at V and 3 bases at J, with 12 bases in the middle. The CDR3 protein is CAWKRGGDTGELFF. In nucleotides, the CDR3 is TGTGCCTGGAAAAGAGGCGGGGACACCGGGGAGCTGTTTTTT.

The chain combines TRBV18 with TRBJ1-1, with TRBD1 as a possible D gene (5 bases). V lost 5 bases and J lost 1, with 11 bases in between. Per the germline V gene, CDR1 is KGHSH and CDR2 is LQKENI. CDR3 size: 14 residues. The DNA for the CDR3 is TGTGCCAGCTCATCGACACAGGAGAACACTGAAGCTTTCTTT. Its protein product is CASSSTQENTEAFF.

The chain employs TRBV4-1 and TRBJ2-7; D not certain. Germline V gene lookup returns CDR1 MGHRA and CDR2 YSYEKL. The CDR3 consists of 16 residues. The germline V and J ends were trimmed by 3 bases and 2 bases, with 17 bases remaining between them. This CDR3 reads CASSQVLDLGTYEQYF. The DNA of the CDR3 is TGCGCCAGCAGCCAGGTTTTAGATTTAGGAACCTACGAGCAGTACTTC.

This clone was detected only once. The chain uses TRBV29-1 and TRBJ2-2; D could derive from TRBD1 or TRBD2 (5 bases each). V gave up 4 bases and J gave up 3 bases, with 15 bases separating them. The length of the CDR3 is 15 residues. CDR1 and CDR2 from the germline V gene are SQVTM and ANQGSEA. The CDR3 DNA follows: TGCAGCGTTGGGTGGGGACCGGTATACACCGGGGAGCTGTTTTTT. This sequence encodes CSVGWGPVYTGELFF.

The rearrangement uses TRBV27 and TRBJ2-4, with 9 bases lining up with TRBD1. After removal of 2 bases from V and 3 bases from J, the junction contained 2 bases not matched to a gene. The CDR3 contains 15 residues. Germline V gene sequence: CDR1 MNHEY, CDR2 SMNVEV (reference sequence). This chain's CDR3 is CASSLVGQGKNIQYF. CDR3 nucleotides: TGTGCCAGCAGTTTAGTGGGACAGGGCAAAAACATTCAGTACTTC.

V and J are TRBV6-1 and TRBJ2-5; D is perhaps TRBD1 (5 bases). The germline V gene encodes CDR1 MNHNS and CDR2 SASEGT. The CDR3 runs 13 residues. The germline V and J ends were trimmed by 1 base and 6 bases, with 9 bases remaining between them. This CDR3 reads CASSEEGRKTQYF. CDR3 DNA: TGTGCCAGCAGTGAAGAGGGGCGAAAGACCCAGTACTTC.

The chain recombines TRBV4-1 with TRBJ2-1; D is possibly TRBD2 (6 bases). The length of the CDR3 is 13 residues. The V gene lost 8 bases and the J gene lost 7 bases, with 15 bases spanning the gap. Germline CDR1 MGHRA, CDR2 YSYEKL. The DNA of the CDR3 is TGCGCCAGCCGCGAGGCTGGGGGGAATGAGCAGTTCTTC. It specifies CASREAGGNEQFF.

This clone occurred once. The chain joins TRBV20-1 to TRBJ1-2; D is unclear. Germline CDR1 is DFQATT and CDR2 is SNEGSKA (reference sequence). The length of the CDR3 is 8 residues. The V end lost 2 bases, the J end lost 12 bases, and 4 bases lay between the germline ends. CDR3 nucleotides: TGCAGTGCTAGAAGAGACACCTTC. Translated: CSARRDTF.

The chain's CDR3 is CASSLGGRSAGELFF. The DNA of the CDR3 is TGCGCCAGCAGCTTGGGGGGAAGGTCGGCCGGGGAGCTGTTTTTT. This chain links TRBV5-1 with TRBJ2-2; D unresolved. The CDR3 has 15 amino acids. Trimming stripped 0 bases from V and 6 bases from J, with 12 bases between. Germline values: CDR1 SGHRS, CDR2 YFSETQ.

The chain carries TRBV15 and TRBJ2-1; D is undetermined. The CDR3 has 16 residues. The germline V gene encodes CDR1 LNHNV and CDR2 YYDKDF (reference sequence). With 0 bases removed from V and 0 bases from J, the gap between germline ends came to 9 bases. CDR3 protein: CATSRDPPSSYNEQFF. CDR3 nucleotides: TGTGCCACCAGCAGAGATCCGCCAAGCTCCTACAATGAGCAGTTCTTC.

This sequence joins TRBV6-1 and TRBJ1-5; tentative D call: TRBD1 (5 bases). In germline, CDR1 is MNHNS, CDR2 SASEGT. This CDR3 is built from 15 residues. Deletions cut 4 bases from V and 0 bases from J, with 10 bases between. The CDR3 DNA sequence: TGTGCCAGCAGTGGTGGAGGGGCTAGCAATCAGCCCCAGCATTTT. It is translated as CASSGGGASNQPQHF.

The gene calls are TRBV5-6 and TRBJ2-7; D is uncertain. The CDR3 spans 13 residues. V was shortened by 4 bases and J by 3 bases, with 11 bases between the two germline ends. The V gene's germline CDR1 is SGHDT and CDR2 YYEEEE. As DNA, the CDR3 is TGTGCCAGCAGCCTCCGATCTCGCTACGAGCAGTACTTC. This codes for CASSLRSRYEQYF.

The chain uses TRBV5-1 and TRBJ1-2; 7 bases map to TRBD1. Germline V gene sequence: CDR1 SGHRS, CDR2 YFSETQ. CDR3 length: 14 amino acids. The J segment lost 8 bases and the V segment lost 0 bases, leaving 7 bases of the junction unmatched. CDR3 residues: CASSLADRAGGYTF. The CDR3 DNA reads TGCGCCAGCAGCTTGGCTGACAGGGCCGGGGGCTACACCTTC. Variable domain in full (rest from reference TRBV5-1 and TRBJ1-2): KAGVTQTPRYLIKTRGQQVTLSCSPISGHRSVSWYQQTPGQGLQFLFEYFSETQRNKGNFPGRFSGRQFSNSRSEMNVSTLELGDSALYLCASSLADRAGGYTFGSGTRLTVV.

This chain joins TRBV28 and TRBJ2-7; D is unresolved. Germline V lookup: CDR1 MDHEN, CDR2 SYDVKM. The CDR3 covers 15 residues. V was cut by 6 bases and J by 4 bases, with 19 bases left in between. The CDR3 spells CASRPIGPRVYEQYF. DNA of the CDR3: TGTGCCAGCAGGCCTATCGGACCTCGTGTGTACGAGCAGTACTTC.

The chain links TRBV11-2 to TRBJ2-1, with TRBD2 matching 7 bases. In germline, CDR1 is SGHAT, CDR2 FQNNGV. CDR3 length: 13 residues. After removal of 0 bases from V and 9 bases from J, the junction contained 2 bases not matched to a gene. The CDR3 sequence is CASSLDPGGEQFF. The CDR3 DNA is TGTGCCAGCAGCTTAGATCCGGGGGGTGAGCAGTTCTTC.

V gene TRBV2 combines with J gene TRBJ2-7, with 10 nucleotides matching TRBD1. V was pared by 10 bases and J by 3 bases, with 9 bases of the junction left unmatched. The CDR3 has 14 residues. CDR1 and CDR2 (germline): SNHLY, FYNNEI. This chain's CDR3 is CANKPTGGGYEQYF. The CDR3 DNA follows: TGTGCCAACAAACCGACAGGGGGCGGCTACGAGCAGTACTTC.

The gene calls are TRBV7-2 and TRBJ2-7, with D perhaps being TRBD1 or TRBD2 (6 bases each). Trimming removed 7 bases from V and 4 bases from J, with 11 bases in between. Per the germline V gene, CDR1 is SGHTA and CDR2 is FQGNSA. The CDR3 extends over 12 amino acids. The CDR3 DNA follows: TGTGCCAGCACGAAGGGGGGTTACGAGCAGTACTTC. Encoded protein: CASTKGGYEQYF.

This clone was seen only once. The rearrangement joins TRBV7-2 to TRBJ2-7; 8 nucleotides align to TRBD2. J gave up 4 bases and V 0 bases, and 2 bases lay outside the gene matches. This CDR3 has 14 residues. Per germline, CDR1 SGHTA and CDR2 FQGNSA. The CDR3 spells CASSLALAVYEQYF. CDR3 coding DNA: TGTGCCAGCAGCTTAGCACTAGCGGTATACGAGCAGTACTTC.

The V call is TRBV5-1, the J call TRBJ2-3; D call uncertain. Germline V lookup: CDR1 SGHRS, CDR2 YFSETQ. The CDR3 covers 18 residues. V lost 2 bases and J lost 0, with 19 bases in between. The CDR3 DNA sequence: TGCGCCAGCAGCTTAGTAGCAAGACAATTGACTAGCACAGATACGCAGTATTTT. Protein sequence: CASSLVARQLTSTDTQYF. Full variable domain (remainder filled in from reference TRBV5-1 and TRBJ2-3): KAGVTQTPRYLIKTRGQQVTLSCSPISGHRSVSWYQQTPGQGLQFLFEYFSETQRNKGNFPGRFSGRQFSNSRSEMNVSTLELGDSALYLCASSLVARQLTSTDTQYFGPGTRLTVL.

This sequence joins TRBV19 and TRBJ2-1; D is ambiguous. The CDR3 is 15 amino acids. The V and J ends lost 6 bases and 0 bases respectively, with 12 bases between them. Germline CDR1 and CDR2: LNHDA and SQIVND (reference sequence). CDR3 bases: TGTGCCAGTAGACTTTCATTTAGCTCCTACAATGAGCAGTTCTTC. Encoded protein: CASRLSFSSYNEQFF.

The chain links TRBV28 to TRBJ2-5; the match to TRBD1 covers 9 bases. Trimming took 7 bases from V and 2 from J; bases not matched to a gene: 5. Looked up from germline, CDR1 is MDHEN and CDR2 is SYDVKM. This CDR3 is 14 amino acids long. The DNA of the CDR3 is TGTGCCAGCAAACTCGGACAGGGGCAAGAGACCCAGTACTTC. It encodes CASKLGQGQETQYF.

The V and J genes are TRBV7-2 and TRBJ2-1; D might be TRBD1 (6 bases). The CDR3 consists of 14 residues. Germline V CDR1 and CDR2: SGHTA, FQGNSA. Trimming took 1 base from V and 6 from J, leaving 10 bases between them. DNA for the CDR3: TGTGCCAGCAGCTTAGTAGGACAGATCAATGAGCAGTTCTTC. The encoded protein is CASSLVGQINEQFF.

This clone was observed a handful of times. V and J are TRBV9 and TRBJ1-4; no clear D. Germline V CDR1 and CDR2: SGDLS, YYNGEE. The CDR3 is 13 amino acids. Trimming removed 0 bases at V and 11 bases at J, with 11 bases between. This chain's CDR3 is CASSVDQLGKLFF. The CDR3 nucleotides read TGTGCCAGCAGCGTAGATCAGTTGGGGAAACTGTTTTTT.